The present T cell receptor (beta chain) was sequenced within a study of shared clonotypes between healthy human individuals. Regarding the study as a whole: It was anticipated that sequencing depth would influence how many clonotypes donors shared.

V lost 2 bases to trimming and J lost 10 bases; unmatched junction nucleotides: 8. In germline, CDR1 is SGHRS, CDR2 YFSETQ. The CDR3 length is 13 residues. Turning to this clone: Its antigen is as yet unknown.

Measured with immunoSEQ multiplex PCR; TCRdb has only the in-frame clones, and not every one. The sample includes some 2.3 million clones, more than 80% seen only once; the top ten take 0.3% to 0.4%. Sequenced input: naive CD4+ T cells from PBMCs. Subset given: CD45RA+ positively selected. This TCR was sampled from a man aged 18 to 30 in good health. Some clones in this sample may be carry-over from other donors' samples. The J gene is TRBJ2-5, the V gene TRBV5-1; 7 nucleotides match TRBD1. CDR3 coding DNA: TGCGCCAGCAGCTTAACGACAGGGCTGGGCCAGTACTTC. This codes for CASSLTTGLGQYF.